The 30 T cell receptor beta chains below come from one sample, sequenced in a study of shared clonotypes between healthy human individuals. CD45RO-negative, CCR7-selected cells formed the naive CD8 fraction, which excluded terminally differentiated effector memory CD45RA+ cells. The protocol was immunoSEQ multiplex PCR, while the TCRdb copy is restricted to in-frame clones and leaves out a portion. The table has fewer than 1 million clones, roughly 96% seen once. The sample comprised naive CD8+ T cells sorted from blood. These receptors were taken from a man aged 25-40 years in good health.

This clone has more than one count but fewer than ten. The CDR3 bases are TGTGCCAGCGGCCCGAACTCCTACGAGCAGTACTTC. This encodes CASGPNSYEQYF. This chain uses TRBV6-5 with TRBJ2-7, with D uncertain. CDR1 and CDR2 (germline): MNHEY, SVGAGI. The CDR3 spans 12 residues. With 8 bases removed from V and 0 bases from J, the gap between germline ends came to 8 bases.

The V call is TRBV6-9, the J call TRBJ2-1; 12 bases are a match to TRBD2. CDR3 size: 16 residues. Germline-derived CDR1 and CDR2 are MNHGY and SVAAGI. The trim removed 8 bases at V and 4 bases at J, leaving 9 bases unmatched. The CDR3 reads CASPLTSGRRYNEQFF. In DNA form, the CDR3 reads TGTGCCAGCCCTTTGACTAGCGGGAGACGTTACAATGAGCAGTTCTTC.

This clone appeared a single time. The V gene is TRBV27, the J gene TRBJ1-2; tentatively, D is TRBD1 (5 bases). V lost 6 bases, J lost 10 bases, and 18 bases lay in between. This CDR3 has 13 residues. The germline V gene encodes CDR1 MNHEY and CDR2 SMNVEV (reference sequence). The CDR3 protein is CASSPGTPLFYTF. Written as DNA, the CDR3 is TGTGCCAGCAGCCCCGGGACTCCACTTTTCTACACCTTC.

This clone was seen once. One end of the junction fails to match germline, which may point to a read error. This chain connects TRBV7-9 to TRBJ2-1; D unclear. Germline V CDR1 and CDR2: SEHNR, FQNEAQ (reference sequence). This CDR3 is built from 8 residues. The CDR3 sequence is CASSLSIF. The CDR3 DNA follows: TGTGCCAGCAGCTTATCCATCTTC.

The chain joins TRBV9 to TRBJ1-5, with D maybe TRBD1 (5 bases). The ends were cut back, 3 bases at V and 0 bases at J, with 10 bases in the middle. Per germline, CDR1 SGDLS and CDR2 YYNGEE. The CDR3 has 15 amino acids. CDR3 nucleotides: TGTGCCAGCAGCGGTACGGGGCATAGCAATCAGCCCCAGCATTTT. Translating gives CASSGTGHSNQPQHF.

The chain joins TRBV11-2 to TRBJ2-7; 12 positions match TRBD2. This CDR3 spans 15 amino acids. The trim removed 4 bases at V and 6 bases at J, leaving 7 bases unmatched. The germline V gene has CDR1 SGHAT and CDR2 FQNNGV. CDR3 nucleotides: TGTGCCAGCAGCTCGCCGTCTAGCGGGAGGGCCGAGCAGTACTTC. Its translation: CASSSPSSGRAEQYF.

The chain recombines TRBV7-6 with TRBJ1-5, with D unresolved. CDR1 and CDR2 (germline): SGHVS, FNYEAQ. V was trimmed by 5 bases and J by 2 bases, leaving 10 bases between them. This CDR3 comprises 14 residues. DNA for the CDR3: TGTGCCAGCAGCATCGGTATTGGCAATCAGCCCCAGCATTTT. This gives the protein CASSIGIGNQPQHF.

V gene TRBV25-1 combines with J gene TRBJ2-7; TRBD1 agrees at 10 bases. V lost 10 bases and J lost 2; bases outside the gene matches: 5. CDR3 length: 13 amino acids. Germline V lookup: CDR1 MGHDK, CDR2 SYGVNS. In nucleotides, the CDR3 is TGTGCCACACAGACAGGGGGCACCTACGAGCAGTACTTC. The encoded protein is CATQTGGTYEQYF.

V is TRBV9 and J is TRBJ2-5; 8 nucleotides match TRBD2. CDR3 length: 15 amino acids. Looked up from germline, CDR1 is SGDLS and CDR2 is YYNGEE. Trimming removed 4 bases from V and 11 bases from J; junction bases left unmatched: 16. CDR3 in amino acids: CASSYPGLGGEWQYF. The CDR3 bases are TGTGCCAGCAGCTACCCGGGACTAGGTGGAGAATGGCAGTACTTC.

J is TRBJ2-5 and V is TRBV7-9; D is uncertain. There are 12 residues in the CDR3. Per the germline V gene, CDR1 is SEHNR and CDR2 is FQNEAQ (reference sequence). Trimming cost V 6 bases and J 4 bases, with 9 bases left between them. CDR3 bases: TGTGCCAGCAGTTCCTCCGGAGAGACCCAGTACTTC. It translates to CASSSSGETQYF.

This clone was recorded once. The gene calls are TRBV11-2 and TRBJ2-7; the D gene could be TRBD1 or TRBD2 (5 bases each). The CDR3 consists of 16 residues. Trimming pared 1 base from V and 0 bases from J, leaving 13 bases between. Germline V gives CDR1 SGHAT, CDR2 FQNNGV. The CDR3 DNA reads TGTGCCAGCAGCTTAGGGGGCGAGGGGATCTCCTACGAGCAGTACTTC. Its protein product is CASSLGGEGISYEQYF.

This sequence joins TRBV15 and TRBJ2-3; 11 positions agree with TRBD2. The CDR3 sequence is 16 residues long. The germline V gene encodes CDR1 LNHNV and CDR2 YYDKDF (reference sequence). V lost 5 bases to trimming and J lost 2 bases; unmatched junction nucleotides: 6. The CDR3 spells CATSSFSGRVTDTQYF. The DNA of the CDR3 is TGTGCCACCAGCTCCTTTAGCGGGAGGGTCACAGATACGCAGTATTTT.

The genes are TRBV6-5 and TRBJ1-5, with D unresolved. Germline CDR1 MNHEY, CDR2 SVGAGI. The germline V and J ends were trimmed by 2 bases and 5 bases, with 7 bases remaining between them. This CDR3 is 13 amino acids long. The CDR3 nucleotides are TGTGCCAGCAGTTACAGTAGGTATCAGCCCCAGCATTTT. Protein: CASSYSRYQPQHF.

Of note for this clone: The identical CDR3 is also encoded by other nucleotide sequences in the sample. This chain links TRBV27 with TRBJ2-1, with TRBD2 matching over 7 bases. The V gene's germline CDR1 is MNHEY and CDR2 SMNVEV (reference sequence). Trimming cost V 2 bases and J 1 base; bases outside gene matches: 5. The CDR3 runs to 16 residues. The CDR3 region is CASSLGVAGSYNEQFF. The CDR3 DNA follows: TGTGCCAGCAGTTTAGGTGTAGCGGGTTCCTACAATGAGCAGTTCTTC.

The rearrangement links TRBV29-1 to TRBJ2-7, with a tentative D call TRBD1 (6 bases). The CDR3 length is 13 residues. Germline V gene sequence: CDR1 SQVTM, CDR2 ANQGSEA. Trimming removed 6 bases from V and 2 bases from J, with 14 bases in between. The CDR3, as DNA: TGCAGCGTGGGGCTGACAGGAACCTACGAGCAGTACTTC. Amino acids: CSVGLTGTYEQYF.

The CDR3 nucleotides read TGTGCCAGCAGTTTTTTTGGGTTCGACACTGAAGCTTTCTTT. The encoded protein is CASSFFGFDTEAFF. The chain carries TRBV28 and TRBJ1-1; unclear D gene. CDR1 is MDHEN and CDR2 is SYDVKM in the germline V gene. V dropped 3 bases and J dropped 3 bases, with 11 bases sitting between them. The CDR3 covers 14 residues.

The CDR3 nucleotides read TGCGCCAGCAGCCCAGTCGGGGTTGGCACCGGGGAGCTGTTTTTT. Its protein is CASSPVGVGTGELFF. The chain carries TRBV10-2 and TRBJ2-2, with D possibly being TRBD2 (5 bases). V gave up 6 bases and J gave up 4 bases, with 15 bases separating them. In germline, CDR1 is WSHSY, CDR2 SAAADI. The CDR3 runs 15 residues.

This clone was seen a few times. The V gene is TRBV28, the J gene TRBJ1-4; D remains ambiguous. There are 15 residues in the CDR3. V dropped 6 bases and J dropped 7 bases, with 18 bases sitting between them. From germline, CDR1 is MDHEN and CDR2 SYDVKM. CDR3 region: CASSSLDGSGEKLFF. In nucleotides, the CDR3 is TGTGCCAGCAGCTCTTTGGACGGTAGTGGTGAAAAACTGTTTTTT.

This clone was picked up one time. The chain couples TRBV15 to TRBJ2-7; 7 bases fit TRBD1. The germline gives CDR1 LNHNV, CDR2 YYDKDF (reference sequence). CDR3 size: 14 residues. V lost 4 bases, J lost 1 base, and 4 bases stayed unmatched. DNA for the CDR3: TGTGCCACCAGCATTGGGACAGTTTCCTACGAGCAGTACTTC. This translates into CATSIGTVSYEQYF.

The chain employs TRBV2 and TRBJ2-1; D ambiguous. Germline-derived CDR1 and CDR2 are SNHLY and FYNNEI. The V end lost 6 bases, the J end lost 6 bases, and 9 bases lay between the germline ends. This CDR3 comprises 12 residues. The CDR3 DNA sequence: TGTGCCAGCAGAGGAACTGGCAATGAGCAGTTCTTC. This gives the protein CASRGTGNEQFF. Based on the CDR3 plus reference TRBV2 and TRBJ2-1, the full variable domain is EPEVTQTPSHQVTQMGQEVILRCVPISNHLYFYWYRQILGQKVEFLVSFYNNEISEKSEIFDDQFSVERPDGSNFTLKIRSTKLEDSAMYFCASRGTGNEQFFGPGTRLTVL.

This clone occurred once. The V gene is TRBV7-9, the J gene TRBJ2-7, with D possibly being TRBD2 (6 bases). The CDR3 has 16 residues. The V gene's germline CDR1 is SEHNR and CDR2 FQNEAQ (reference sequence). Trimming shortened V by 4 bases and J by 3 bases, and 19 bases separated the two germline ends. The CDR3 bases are TGTGCCAGCAGCTCACCTCAGACTAGAAGGCACTACGAGCAGTACTTC. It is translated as CASSSPQTRRHYEQYF. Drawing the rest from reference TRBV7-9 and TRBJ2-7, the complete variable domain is DTGVSQNPRHKITKRGQNVTFRCDPISEHNRLYWYRQTLGQGPEFLTYFQNEAQLEKSRLLSDRFSAERPKGSFSTLEIQRTEQGDSAMYLCASSSPQTRRHYEQYFGPGTRLTVT.

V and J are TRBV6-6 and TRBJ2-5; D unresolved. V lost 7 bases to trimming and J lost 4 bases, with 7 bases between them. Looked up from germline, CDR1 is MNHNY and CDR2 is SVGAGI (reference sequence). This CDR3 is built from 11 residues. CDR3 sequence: CASTSGETQYF. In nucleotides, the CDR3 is TGTGCCAGCACCAGTGGAGAGACCCAGTACTTC.

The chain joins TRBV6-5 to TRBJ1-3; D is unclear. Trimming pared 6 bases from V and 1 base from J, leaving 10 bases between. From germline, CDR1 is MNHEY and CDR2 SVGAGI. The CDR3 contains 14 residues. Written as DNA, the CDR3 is TGTGCCAGCAGACACGGAGGTTCTGGAAACACCATATATTTT. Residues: CASRHGGSGNTIYF.

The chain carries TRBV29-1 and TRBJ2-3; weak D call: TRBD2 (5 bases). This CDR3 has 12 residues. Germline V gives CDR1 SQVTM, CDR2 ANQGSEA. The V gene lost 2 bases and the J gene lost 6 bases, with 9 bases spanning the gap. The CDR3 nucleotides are TGCAGCGTTGAACGGGGTAACGATACGCAGTATTTT. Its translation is CSVERGNDTQYF.

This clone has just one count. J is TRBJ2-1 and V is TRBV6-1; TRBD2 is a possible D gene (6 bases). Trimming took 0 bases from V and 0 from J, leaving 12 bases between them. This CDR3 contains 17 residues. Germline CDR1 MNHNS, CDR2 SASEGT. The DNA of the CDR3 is TGTGCCAGCAGTGAAGCCCCCACTAGCAGCTCCTACAATGAGCAGTTCTTC. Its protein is CASSEAPTSSSYNEQFF.

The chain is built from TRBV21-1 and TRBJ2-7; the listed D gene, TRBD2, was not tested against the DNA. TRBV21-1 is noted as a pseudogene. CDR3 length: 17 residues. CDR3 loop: CASSKAWGGASSYEQYF. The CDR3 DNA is TGTGCCAGCAGCAAAGCCTGGGGCGGGGCGAGCTCCTACGAGCAGTACTTC.

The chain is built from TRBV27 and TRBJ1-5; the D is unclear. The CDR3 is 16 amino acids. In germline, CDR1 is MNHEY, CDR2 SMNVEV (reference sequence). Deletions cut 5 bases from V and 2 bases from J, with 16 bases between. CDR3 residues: CASSQVPLAGNQPQHF. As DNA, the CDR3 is TGTGCCAGCAGTCAGGTACCTTTAGCGGGCAATCAGCCCCAGCATTTT.

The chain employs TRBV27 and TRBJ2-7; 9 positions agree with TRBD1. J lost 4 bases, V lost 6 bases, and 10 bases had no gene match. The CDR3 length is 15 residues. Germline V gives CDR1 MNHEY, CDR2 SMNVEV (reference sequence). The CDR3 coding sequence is TGTGCCAGCAGCTATGGACAGGGGACGATGTACGAGCAGTACTTC. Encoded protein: CASSYGQGTMYEQYF.

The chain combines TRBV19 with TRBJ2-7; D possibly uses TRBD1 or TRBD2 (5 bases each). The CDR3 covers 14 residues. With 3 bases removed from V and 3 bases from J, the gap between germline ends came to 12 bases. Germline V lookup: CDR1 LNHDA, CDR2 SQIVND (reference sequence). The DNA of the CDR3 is TGTGCCAGTAGTATCGGGACCCCGGGCTACGAGCAGTACTTC. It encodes CASSIGTPGYEQYF.

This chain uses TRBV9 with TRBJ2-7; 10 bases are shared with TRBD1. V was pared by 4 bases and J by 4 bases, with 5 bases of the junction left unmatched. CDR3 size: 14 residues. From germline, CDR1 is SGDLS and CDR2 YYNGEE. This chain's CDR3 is CASSLGTGEYEQYF. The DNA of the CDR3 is TGTGCCAGCAGCTTAGGGACAGGGGAGTACGAGCAGTACTTC.